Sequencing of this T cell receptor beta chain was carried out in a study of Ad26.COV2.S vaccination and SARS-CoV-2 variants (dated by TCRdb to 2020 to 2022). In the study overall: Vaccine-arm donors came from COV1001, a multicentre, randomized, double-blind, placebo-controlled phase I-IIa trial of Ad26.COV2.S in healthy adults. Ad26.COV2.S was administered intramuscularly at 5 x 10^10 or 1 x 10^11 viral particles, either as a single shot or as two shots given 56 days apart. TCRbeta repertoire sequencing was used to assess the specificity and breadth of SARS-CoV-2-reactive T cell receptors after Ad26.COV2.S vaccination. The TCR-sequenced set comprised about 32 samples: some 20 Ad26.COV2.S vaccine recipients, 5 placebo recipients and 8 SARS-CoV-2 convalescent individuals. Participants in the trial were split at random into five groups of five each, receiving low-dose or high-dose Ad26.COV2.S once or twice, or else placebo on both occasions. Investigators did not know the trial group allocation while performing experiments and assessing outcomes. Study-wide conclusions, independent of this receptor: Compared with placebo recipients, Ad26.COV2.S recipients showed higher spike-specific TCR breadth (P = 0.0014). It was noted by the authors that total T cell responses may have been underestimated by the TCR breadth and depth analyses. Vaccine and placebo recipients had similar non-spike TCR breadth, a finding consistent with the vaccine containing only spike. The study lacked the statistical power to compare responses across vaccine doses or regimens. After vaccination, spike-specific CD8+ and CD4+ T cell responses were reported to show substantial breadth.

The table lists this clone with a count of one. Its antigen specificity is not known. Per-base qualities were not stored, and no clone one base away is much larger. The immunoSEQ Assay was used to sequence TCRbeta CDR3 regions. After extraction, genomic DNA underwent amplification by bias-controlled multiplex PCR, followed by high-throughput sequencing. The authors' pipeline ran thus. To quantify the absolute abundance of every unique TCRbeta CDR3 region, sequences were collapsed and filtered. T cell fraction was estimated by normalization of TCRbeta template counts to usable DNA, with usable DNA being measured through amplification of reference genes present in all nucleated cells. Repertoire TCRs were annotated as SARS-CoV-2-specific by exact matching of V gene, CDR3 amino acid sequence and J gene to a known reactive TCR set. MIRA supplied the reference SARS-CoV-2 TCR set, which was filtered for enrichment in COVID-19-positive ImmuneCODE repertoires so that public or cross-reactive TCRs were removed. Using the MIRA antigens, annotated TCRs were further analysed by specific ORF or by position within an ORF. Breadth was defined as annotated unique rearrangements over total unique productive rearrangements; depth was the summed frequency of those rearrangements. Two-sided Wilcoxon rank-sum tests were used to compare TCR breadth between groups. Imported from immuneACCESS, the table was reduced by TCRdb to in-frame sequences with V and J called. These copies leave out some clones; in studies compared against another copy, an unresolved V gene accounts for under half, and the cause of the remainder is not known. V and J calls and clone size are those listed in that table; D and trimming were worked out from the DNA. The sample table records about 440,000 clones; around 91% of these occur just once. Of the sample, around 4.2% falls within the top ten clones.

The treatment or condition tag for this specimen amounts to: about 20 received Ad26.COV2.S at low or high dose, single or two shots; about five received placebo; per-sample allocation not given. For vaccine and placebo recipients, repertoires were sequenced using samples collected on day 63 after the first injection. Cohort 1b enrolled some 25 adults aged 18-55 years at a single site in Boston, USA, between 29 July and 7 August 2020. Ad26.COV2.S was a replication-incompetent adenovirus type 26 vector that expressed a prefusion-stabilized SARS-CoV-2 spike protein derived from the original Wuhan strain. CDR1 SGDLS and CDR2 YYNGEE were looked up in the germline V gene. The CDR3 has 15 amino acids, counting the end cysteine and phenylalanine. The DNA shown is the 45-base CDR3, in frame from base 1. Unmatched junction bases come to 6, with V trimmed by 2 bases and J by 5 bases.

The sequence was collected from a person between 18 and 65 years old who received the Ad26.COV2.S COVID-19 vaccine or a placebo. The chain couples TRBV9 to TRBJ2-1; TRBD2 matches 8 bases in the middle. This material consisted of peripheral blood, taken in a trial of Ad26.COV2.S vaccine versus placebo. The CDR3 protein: CASSVHSGTNNEQFF. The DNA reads TGTGCCAGCAGCGTCCATAGCGGGACCAACAATGAGCAGTTCTTC.